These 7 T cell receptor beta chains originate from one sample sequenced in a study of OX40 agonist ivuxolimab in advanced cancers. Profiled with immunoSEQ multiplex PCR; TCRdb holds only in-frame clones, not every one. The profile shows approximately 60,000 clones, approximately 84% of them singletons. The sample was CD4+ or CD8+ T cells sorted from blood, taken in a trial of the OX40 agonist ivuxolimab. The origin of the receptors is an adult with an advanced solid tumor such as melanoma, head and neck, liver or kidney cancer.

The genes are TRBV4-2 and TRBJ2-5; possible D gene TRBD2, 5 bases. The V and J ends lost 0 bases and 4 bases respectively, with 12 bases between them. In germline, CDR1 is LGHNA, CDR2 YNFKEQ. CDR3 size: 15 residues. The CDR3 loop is CASSQDTGIRETQYF. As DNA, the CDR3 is TGTGCCAGCAGCCAAGATACGGGAATTAGAGAGACCCAGTACTTC.

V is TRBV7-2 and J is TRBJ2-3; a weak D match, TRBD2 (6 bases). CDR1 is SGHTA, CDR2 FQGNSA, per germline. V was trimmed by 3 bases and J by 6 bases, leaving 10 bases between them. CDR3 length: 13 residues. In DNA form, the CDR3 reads TGTGCCAGCAGCTTCCGGGAGTTGGATACGCAGTATTTT. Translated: CASSFRELDTQYF.

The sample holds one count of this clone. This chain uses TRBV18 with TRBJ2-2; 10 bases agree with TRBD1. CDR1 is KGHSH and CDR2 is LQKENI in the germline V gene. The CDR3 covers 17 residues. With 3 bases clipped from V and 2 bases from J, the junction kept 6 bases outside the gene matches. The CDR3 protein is CASSPSTGGLNTGELFF. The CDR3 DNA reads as TGTGCCAGCTCACCTTCGACAGGGGGCTTAAACACCGGGGAGCTGTTTTTT.

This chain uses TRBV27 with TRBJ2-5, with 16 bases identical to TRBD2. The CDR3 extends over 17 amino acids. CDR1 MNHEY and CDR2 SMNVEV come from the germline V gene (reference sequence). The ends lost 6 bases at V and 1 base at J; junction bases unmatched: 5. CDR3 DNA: TGTGCCAGCAGAGGGACTAGCGGGGGGGCGGTCCAAGAGACCCAGTACTTC. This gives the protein CASRGTSGGAVQETQYF.

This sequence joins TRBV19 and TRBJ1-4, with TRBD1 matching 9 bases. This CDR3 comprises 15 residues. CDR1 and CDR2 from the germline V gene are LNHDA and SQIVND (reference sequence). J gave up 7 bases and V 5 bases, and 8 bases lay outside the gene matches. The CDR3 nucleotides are TGTGCCAGTAGTCCACAGGGGGCAAGGGGTGAAAAACTGTTTTTT. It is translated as CASSPQGARGEKLFF. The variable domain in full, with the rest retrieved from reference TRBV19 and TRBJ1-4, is DGGITQSPKYLFRKEGQNVTLSCEQNLNHDAMYWYRQDPGQGLRLIYYSQIVNDFQKGDIAEGYSVSREKKESFPLTVTSAQKNPTAFYLCASSPQGARGEKLFFGSGTQLSVL.

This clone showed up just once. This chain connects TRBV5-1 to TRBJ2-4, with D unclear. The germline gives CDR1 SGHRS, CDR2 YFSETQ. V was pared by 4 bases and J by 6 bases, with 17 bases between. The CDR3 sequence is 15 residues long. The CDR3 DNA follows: TGCGCCAGCAGCCCTGAATACGGTTCCGGAAACATTCAGTACTTC. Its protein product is CASSPEYGSGNIQYF. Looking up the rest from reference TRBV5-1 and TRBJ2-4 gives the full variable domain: KAGVTQTPRYLIKTRGQQVTLSCSPISGHRSVSWYQQTPGQGLQFLFEYFSETQRNKGNFPGRFSGRQFSNSRSEMNVSTLELGDSALYLCASSPEYGSGNIQYFGAGTRLSVL.

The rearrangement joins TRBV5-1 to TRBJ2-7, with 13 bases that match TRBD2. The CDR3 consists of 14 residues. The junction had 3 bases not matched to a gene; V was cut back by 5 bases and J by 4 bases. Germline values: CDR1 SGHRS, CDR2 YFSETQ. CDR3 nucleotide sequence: TGCGCCAGCAGACTAGCGGGAGGGCCTTACGAGCAGTACTTC. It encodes CASRLAGGPYEQYF.